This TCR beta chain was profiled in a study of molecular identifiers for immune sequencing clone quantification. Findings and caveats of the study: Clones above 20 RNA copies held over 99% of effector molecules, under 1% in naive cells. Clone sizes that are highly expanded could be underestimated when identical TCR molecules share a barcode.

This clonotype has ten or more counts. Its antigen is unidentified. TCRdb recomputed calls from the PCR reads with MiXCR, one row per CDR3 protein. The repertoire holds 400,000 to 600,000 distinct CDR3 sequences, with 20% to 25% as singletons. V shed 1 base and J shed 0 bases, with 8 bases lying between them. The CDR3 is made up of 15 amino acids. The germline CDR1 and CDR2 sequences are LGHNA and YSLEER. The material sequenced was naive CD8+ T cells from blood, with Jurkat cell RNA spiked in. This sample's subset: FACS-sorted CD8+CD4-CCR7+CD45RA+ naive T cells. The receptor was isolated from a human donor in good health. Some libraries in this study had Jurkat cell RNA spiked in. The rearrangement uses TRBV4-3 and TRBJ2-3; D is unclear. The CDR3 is CASSQGTKSTDTQYF. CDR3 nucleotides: TGCGCCAGCAGCCAAGGGACCAAAAGCACAGATACGCAGTATTTT.